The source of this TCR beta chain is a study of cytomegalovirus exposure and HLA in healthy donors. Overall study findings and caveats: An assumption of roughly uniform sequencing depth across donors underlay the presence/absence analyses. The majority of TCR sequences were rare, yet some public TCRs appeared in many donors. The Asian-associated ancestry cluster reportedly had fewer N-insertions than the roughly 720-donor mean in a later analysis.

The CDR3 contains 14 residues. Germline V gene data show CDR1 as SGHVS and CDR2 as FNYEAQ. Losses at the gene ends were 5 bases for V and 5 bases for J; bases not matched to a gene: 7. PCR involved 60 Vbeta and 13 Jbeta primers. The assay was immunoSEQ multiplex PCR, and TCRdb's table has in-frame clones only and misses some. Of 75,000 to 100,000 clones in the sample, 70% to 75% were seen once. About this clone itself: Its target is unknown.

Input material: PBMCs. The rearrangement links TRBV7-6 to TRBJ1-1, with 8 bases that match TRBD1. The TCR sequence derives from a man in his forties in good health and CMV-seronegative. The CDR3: CASSPDRGGTEAFF. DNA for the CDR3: TGTGCCAGCAGCCCCGACAGGGGAGGTACTGAAGCTTTCTTT. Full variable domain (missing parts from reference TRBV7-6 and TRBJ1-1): GAGVSQSPRYKVTKRGQDVALRCDPISGHVSLYWYRQALGQGPEFLTYFNYEAQQDKSGLPNDRFSAERPEGSISTLTIQRTEQRDSAMYRCASSPDRGGTEAFFGQGTRLTVV.